These 14 T cell receptor beta chains originate from one sample sequenced in a study of blood T cell repertoires in COVID-19. TCRdb's table, derived via immunoSEQ multiplex PCR, lists solely in-frame clones and lacks some. The table shows roughly 150,000 clones, with around four fifths occurring only once. The sequenced material came from peripheral blood. The receptors were sampled from a woman in her seventies who had recovered from COVID-19.

The chain uses TRBV14 and TRBJ2-3; TRBD1 matches 9 bases. CDR1 SGHDN and CDR2 FVKESK come from the germline V gene. Trimming at V came to 2 bases and at J to 4 bases, leaving 7 bases not matched to a gene. The CDR3 has 16 amino acids. The CDR3 DNA reads TGTGCCAGCAGCCAACCCCCCGGGACAGGGCCAGATACGCAGTATTTT. Translated: CASSQPPGTGPDTQYF.

This chain joins TRBV25-1 and TRBJ2-7; 7 nucleotides match TRBD2. Germline lookup yields CDR1 MGHDK and CDR2 SYGVNS. V dropped 4 bases and J dropped 6; count of bases not matched to a gene: 9. The CDR3 spans 14 residues. The CDR3 DNA sequence: TGTGCCAGCAGTGGGGGGGGAGGGCTCAGCGAGCAGTACTTC. This gives the protein CASSGGGGLSEQYF.

This clone was seen a few times. The chain combines TRBV7-8 with TRBJ2-3; 9 nucleotides align to TRBD2. The length of the CDR3 is 20 residues. The junction had 13 bases not matched to a gene; V was cut back by 0 bases and J by 0 bases. Germline V gene sequence: CDR1 SGHVS, CDR2 FQNEAQ. CDR3 DNA sequence: TGTGCCAGCAGCTTAGCGCGGGTCAGGCGGGGGGGACCTAGCACAGATACGCAGTATTTT. Translated, it gives CASSLARVRRGGPSTDTQYF.

This chain links TRBV10-3 with TRBJ2-5; D possibly corresponds to TRBD2 (5 bases). Germline V gives CDR1 ENHRY, CDR2 SYGVKD. This CDR3 comprises 13 residues. Trimming pared 8 bases from V and 3 bases from J, leaving 13 bases between. CDR3 DNA: TGTGCCATCGGGCAAACTAGGGAAGAGACCCAGTACTTC. Translated: CAIGQTREETQYF.

A word on this clone: One end of the junction fails to match germline, which may point to a read error. The chain combines TRBV29-1 with TRBJ2-2; maybe TRBD2 (5 bases). Germline assignment: CDR1 SQVTM and CDR2 ANQGSEA. CDR3 length: 14 residues. The CDR3 here is CRVATSEDTGELFF. CDR3 nucleotides: TGCAGGGTTGCGACCTCGGAGGACACCGGGGAGCTGTTTTTT.

The V and J genes are TRBV5-1 and TRBJ1-4; 7 bases line up with TRBD1. J was trimmed by 3 bases and V by 6 bases; bases with no gene match: 5. CDR1 is SGHRS, CDR2 YFSETQ, per germline. The CDR3 runs to 14 residues. DNA for the CDR3: TGCGCCAGCACCCCACAGGGGCCTAATGAAAAACTGTTTTTT. It yields the protein CASTPQGPNEKLFF.

V and J are TRBV6-2 or TRBV6-3 and TRBJ2-4, with D possibly matching TRBD2 (7 bases). The CDR3 totals 14 residues. From germline, CDR1 is MNHEY and CDR2 SVGEGT. V was pared by 3 bases and J by 7 bases, with 13 bases between. CDR3: CASSYGGGANIQYF. The CDR3 nucleotides read TGTGCCAGCAGTTATGGGGGGGGCGCGAACATTCAGTACTTC.

The chain recombines TRBV5-6 with TRBJ2-1, with 11 bases matching TRBD2. Per the germline V gene, CDR1 is SGHDT and CDR2 is YYEEEE. The CDR3 spans 15 residues. V was pared by 4 bases and J by 7 bases, with 7 bases of the junction left unmatched. The CDR3 DNA reads TGTGCCAGCAGCCTAGCGGGGGGCGCCGGGAATGAGCAGTTCTTC. Protein sequence: CASSLAGGAGNEQFF.

This sequence joins TRBV4-1 and TRBJ2-1, with TRBD2 matching 12 bases. The CDR3 covers 20 residues. The trim removed 1 base at V and 0 bases at J, leaving 10 bases unmatched. Germline CDR1 MGHRA, CDR2 YSYEKL. The chain's CDR3 is CASSQGKGTSGPVSYNEQFF. The CDR3 DNA reads TGCGCCAGCAGCCAAGGGAAGGGGACTAGCGGGCCCGTCTCCTACAATGAGCAGTTCTTC.

The J gene is TRBJ2-2, the V gene TRBV19, with TRBD2 as a possible D gene (6 bases). The CDR3 spans 16 residues. Germline V gene data show CDR1 as LNHDA and CDR2 as SQIVND (reference sequence). V lost 0 bases and J lost 4, with 12 bases in between. CDR3 sequence (DNA): TGTGCCAGTAGTATAGATCAGGAGGGCGCCACCGGGGAGCTGTTTTTT. Its protein product is CASSIDQEGATGELFF.

The chain carries TRBV9 and TRBJ1-1; perhaps TRBD1 as D (6 bases). V dropped 0 bases and J dropped 3 bases, with 9 bases sitting between them. This CDR3 is 14 amino acids long. Germline CDR1 reads SGDLS; CDR2 reads YYNGEE. CDR3 protein: CASSVDGGDTEAFF. The CDR3, as DNA: TGTGCCAGCAGCGTAGATGGGGGCGACACTGAAGCTTTCTTT.

The V gene is TRBV18, the J gene TRBJ2-7; tentative D call: TRBD1 (6 bases). CDR3 length equals 16 residues. Per the germline V gene, CDR1 is KGHSH and CDR2 is LQKENI. V was trimmed by 3 bases and J by 2 bases, leaving 17 bases between them. Here the CDR3 DNA reads TGTGCCAGCTCACCCTCGGGCAGGGGAAAAACCTACGAGCAGTACTTC. Protein product: CASSPSGRGKTYEQYF.

In this sample, this clone turned up once. The CDR3 loop is CSVEDRGAVGYNEQFF. Here the CDR3 DNA reads TGCAGCGTTGAAGATCGGGGGGCAGTGGGCTACAATGAGCAGTTCTTC. The rearrangement links TRBV29-1 to TRBJ2-1, with D possibly being TRBD2 (7 bases). Trimming took off 0 bases at V and 3 bases at J, with 15 bases between the two ends. The germline gives CDR1 SQVTM, CDR2 ANQGSEA. This CDR3 has 16 residues.

V gene TRBV29-1 combines with J gene TRBJ2-1, with 12 positions matching TRBD2. V dropped 4 bases and J dropped 3; count of bases not matched to a gene: 4. Germline lookup yields CDR1 SQVTM and CDR2 ANQGSEA. The CDR3 covers 15 residues. The CDR3 region is CSVVLAGGHYNEQFF. The CDR3 coding sequence is TGCAGCGTTGTGCTAGCGGGGGGGCACTACAATGAGCAGTTCTTC.